This T cell receptor beta chain was identified during a study of B cell selection in AIRE deficiency. With regard to this clone: What it binds is unknown.

General observations from the study: TCRbeta-only data showed roughly two fifths of shared healthy Treg sequences in healthy Tconv. Of some 3,900 shared Treg TCRbeta sequences, 31.6% were healthy-donor-only and approximately 9.7% patient-only. About a third of healthy-shared Treg sequences were found among patient Tconv cells.

The CDR3 consists of 15 residues. Germline CDR1 MGHRA, CDR2 YSYEKL. V lost 4 bases and J 2 bases, leaving 12 bases between the germline ends. The sorted conventional CD4 T cells were gated as CD4+CD127+. Profiled with immunoSEQ multiplex PCR; TCRdb holds only in-frame clones, not every one. The sample has fewer than 30,000 clones; just under 97% are singletons. Sequencing was done on a sample of conventional CD4+ T cells sorted from PBMCs. This TCR was sampled from a human donor with AIRE deficiency. The V call is TRBV4-1, the J call TRBJ1-3; D is possibly TRBD1 (6 bases). The CDR3 loop reads CASSLVGATGNTIYF. The CDR3 nucleotides are TGCGCCAGCAGCCTCGTGGGGGCCACTGGAAACACCATATATTTT.